The rows below give T cell receptor beta chains drawn from one sample of a study of T cells expressing NK-cell markers. TCRdb reanalyzed the 5' RACE reads, giving one entry per CDR3 protein sequence and no DNA. The table lists about 460,000 distinct CDR3 sequences. Specimen: blood T cells: a sorted CD56 or NKG2C T cell subset, CD4+ or CD8+ T cells, or bulk PBMC T cells (not recorded which). These TCRs come from a woman aged 45-60 years in good health. CDR3s include the opening cysteine and the closing phenylalanine or tryptophan.

J gene,V gene,CDR3 protein
TRBJ1-2,TRBV29-1,CSVEGWTENLAGYTF
TRBJ2-1,TRBV27,CASMSSGRDEQFF
TRBJ1-1,TRBV5-1,CASSHQTGTEAFF
TRBJ2-1,TRBV13,CASGLREGINEQFF
TRBJ2-3,TRBV11-3,CASSFSTGPDTQYF
TRBJ1-5,TRBV5-6,CASSPSGGRPQHF
TRBJ1-4,TRBV5-1,CASRTGVNEKLFF
TRBJ1-4,TRBV20-1,CSARAAGVEGTTNEKLFF
TRBJ2-6,TRBV2,CASTLNTGLRSGANVLTF
TRBJ2-3,TRBV11-2,CASSLNLQGARSGADTQYF
TRBJ2-1,TRBV12-3/TRBV12-4,CASTKRTGVGSYNEQFF
TRBJ2-1,TRBV14,CASSHVGGRSNEQFF
TRBJ2-2,TRBV7-9,CAIRTGLDGELFF
TRBJ2-1,TRBV10-1,CASSESTGPYNEQFF
TRBJ1-2,TRBV12-3/TRBV12-4,CASSLRVTGVNYGYTF
TRBJ1-2,TRBV12-3/TRBV12-4,CASSLKSVGGYTF
TRBJ2-3,TRBV4-2,CASSQDGLAGVGDTQYF
TRBJ2-6,TRBV12-3/TRBV12-4,CASSTSGPGANVLTF
TRBJ2-5,TRBV5-1,CASSSLGRYQETQYF
TRBJ1-6,TRBV12-3/TRBV12-4,CASSQRQKNSPLHF
TRBJ2-7,TRBV12-3/TRBV12-4,CASSLVSRYEQYF
TRBJ2-1,TRBV20-1,CSAIRQGAYNEQFF
TRBJ2-5,TRBV2,CASSEAKNTGQGTRETQYF
TRBJ2-4,TRBV3-1,CASRQGTGKNIQYF
TRBJ2-1,TRBV7-3,CASSPGQINEQFF
TRBJ2-4,TRBV30,CAWRGLAKNIQYF
TRBJ2-1,TRBV12-3/TRBV12-4,CASTSYVNQEQFF
TRBJ1-2,TRBV6-6,CASSDQPVGGYTF
TRBJ2-1,TRBV15,CATSWTRVYNEQFF
TRBJ2-1,TRBV10-3,CAISDYLGTVEQFF
TRBJ1-2,TRBV20-1,CSARDGAHVRGGYTF
TRBJ2-7,TRBV5-1,CASSRDRDEQYF
TRBJ2-2,TRBV7-9,CASSLEQGRNTGELFF
TRBJ2-2,TRBV9,CASSTGLGLTGELFF
TRBJ2-3,TRBV20-1,CSAGKGTSTDTQYF
TRBJ2-6,TRBV24-1,CATSDPQGLGANVLTF
TRBJ2-3,TRBV6-1,CASGRGTDTQYF
TRBJ2-3,TRBV4-2,CASSPQARTSGTDTQYF
TRBJ1-3,TRBV7-9,CASSWDRFPGNTIYF
TRBJ2-3,TRBV29-1,CSSNAWLGGTDTQYF
TRBJ1-2,TRBV7-2,CASSPISGSVGYTF
TRBJ1-1,TRBV27,CASSSPGEVKEAFF